This T cell receptor beta chain was recorded in a study of siplizumab effects on memory and regulatory T cells. Study-level points and caveats: Naive T cells appeared more diverse than memory cells and seemed to be major alloresponse contributors. Many proliferating CD4+ or CD8+ clones remained unclassified. Roughly 75-95% of them could not be assigned either a naive or a memory phenotype. Siplizumab gave mappable alloreactive CD4+ clones an average Treg-derived fraction of approximately 64%, against roughly 30% in controls.

Approximately 10^5 TCR templates underwent assay in every sample. Some clones are missing from TCRdb's copy, which holds only in-frame ones; the method was immunoSEQ multiplex PCR. The table includes 100,000 or so clones, 94% detected once. Points on this clone: The antigen is undetermined.

The sequencing input was non-Treg CD4+ T cells sorted from blood. This receptor was taken from a human donor in good health.

In DNA form, the CDR3 reads TGTGCCAGCAGCGTAGAGGGGACTAGCGATGAGCAGTTCTTC. The encoded protein is CASSVEGTSDEQFF. V gene TRBV9 combines with J gene TRBJ2-1; 10 bases fit TRBD2. V lost 0 bases to trimming and J lost 8 bases; unmatched junction nucleotides: 2. Germline V gene lookup returns CDR1 SGDLS and CDR2 YYNGEE. The CDR3 loop spans 14 amino acids.